This T cell receptor (beta chain) was profiled in a study of blood T cell dynamics during melanoma immunotherapy. The time point is: week 3, after first cycle of checkpoint inhibitor. Samples come from before therapy and from week 3 after the first blockade cycle. Sequencing used immunoSEQ multiplex PCR; TCRdb keeps in-frame clones, though not all of them. The sample contains 10,000 to 13,000 clones, 84% of which appear only once. The receptor's source is a human donor with melanoma. Here the sequenced sample was blood, taken from a patient treated with checkpoint blockade.

Here the CDR3 DNA reads TGTGCCAGCAGTTGGGCGGGGACATTGGCCGGGGAGCTGTTTTTT. Amino acids: CASSWAGTLAGELFF. V is TRBV27 and J is TRBJ2-2; D could derive from TRBD1 or TRBD2 (6 bases each). Deletions cut 4 bases from V and 6 bases from J, with 15 bases between. This CDR3 is 15 amino acids long. CDR1 and CDR2 (germline): MNHEY, SMNVEV (reference sequence).